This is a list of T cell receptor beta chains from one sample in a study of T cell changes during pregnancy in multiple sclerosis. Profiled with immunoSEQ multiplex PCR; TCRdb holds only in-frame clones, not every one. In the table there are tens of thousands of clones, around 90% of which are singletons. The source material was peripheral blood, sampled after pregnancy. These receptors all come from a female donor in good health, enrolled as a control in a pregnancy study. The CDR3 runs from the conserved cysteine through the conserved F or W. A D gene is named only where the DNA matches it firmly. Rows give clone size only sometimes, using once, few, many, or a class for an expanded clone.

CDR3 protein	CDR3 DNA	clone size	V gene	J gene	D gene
CATSSTGWETQYF	TGTGCCACCAGCAGTACAGGCTGGGAGACCCAGTACTTC	NA	TRBV15	TRBJ2-5	NA
CASGRGEGHEQFF	TGTGCCAGCGGCAGGGGCGAGGGGCATGAGCAGTTCTTC	NA	TRBV7-9	TRBJ2-1	NA
CASSIGRGFNQPQHF	TGTGCCAGTAGTATAGGCAGGGGATTCAATCAGCCCCAGCATTTT	NA	TRBV19	TRBJ1-5	NA
CASSLGQGAGGYTF	TGTGCCAGCAGCCTCGGACAGGGCGCAGGGGGCTACACCTTC	NA	TRBV11-2	TRBJ1-2	TRBD1
CASRGTGTEQYF	TGTGCCAGCAGAGGGACAGGGACCGAGCAGTACTTC	NA	TRBV2	TRBJ2-7	TRBD1
CASSLQGVSSYEQYF	TGTGCCAGCAGCCTTCAAGGGGTTAGCTCCTACGAGCAGTACTTC	NA	TRBV27	TRBJ2-7	NA
CASSLAAGVTYEQYF	TGTGCCAGCAGCTTAGCAGCGGGAGTCACCTACGAGCAGTACTTC	NA	TRBV5-4	TRBJ2-7	TRBD2
CASSLGQGGRSGNTIYF	TGTGCCAGCAGCTTAGGGCAGGGGGGACGCTCTGGAAACACCATATATTTT	NA	TRBV13	TRBJ1-3	TRBD1
CASSLIGETQYF	TGTGCCAGCAGCTTGATCGGGGAGACCCAGTACTTC	NA	TRBV5-4	TRBJ2-5	NA
CASSSPGTGGAYEQYF	TGTGCCAGCAGCTCCCCCGGGACAGGGGGAGCCTACGAGCAGTACTTC	NA	TRBV11-2	TRBJ2-7	TRBD1
CASGIRLAGANNEQFF	TGTGCTAGTGGGATTCGTCTAGCGGGAGCCAACAATGAGCAGTTCTTC	once	TRBV12-5	TRBJ2-1	TRBD2
CASSKPTGQETQYF	TGTGCCAGCAGCAAACCGACAGGCCAAGAGACCCAGTACTTC	NA	TRBV21-1	TRBJ2-5	NA
CASSPTGATYEQYF	TGCGCCAGCAGCCCGACAGGGGCTACCTACGAGCAGTACTTC	NA	TRBV5-1	TRBJ2-7	TRBD1
CASSQTGANNQPQHF	TGTGCCAGCAGTCAGACAGGGGCCAACAATCAGCCCCAGCATTTT	NA	TRBV6-5	TRBJ1-5	TRBD1
CASSFGALQPQHF	TGTGCCAGCAGTTTTGGGGCCCTCCAGCCCCAGCATTTT	once	TRBV27	TRBJ1-5	NA
CASSQAGTGSYNEQFF	TGCGCCAGCAGCCAGGCCGGGACTGGGTCCTACAATGAGCAGTTCTTC	NA	TRBV4-1	TRBJ2-1	NA
CASLTENNEQFF	TGTGCCAGCTTAACAGAGAACAATGAGCAGTTCTTC	NA	TRBV2	TRBJ2-1	NA
CASSLGAKEQFF	TGTGCCAGCAGCTTAGGGGCTAAGGAGCAGTTCTTC	NA	TRBV7-9	TRBJ2-1	NA
CASSEIDRNQPQHF	TGTGCCAGCAGTGAAATCGACAGGAATCAGCCCCAGCATTTT	NA	TRBV6-1	TRBJ1-5	NA
CASSQTPILLSGNTIYF	TGTGCCAGCTCACAGACACCCATCTTACTCTCTGGAAACACCATATATTTT	once	TRBV18	TRBJ1-3	NA
CASSLGTVTYEQYF	TGTGCCAGCAGCTTAGGTACAGTCACCTACGAGCAGTACTTC	NA	TRBV11-2	TRBJ2-7	NA
CSVSRDSYEQYF	TGCAGCGTTAGCAGGGACTCCTACGAGCAGTACTTC	NA	TRBV29-1	TRBJ2-7	NA
CASSPGTGSGQYF	TGTGCCAGCAGTCCCGGGACAGGCTCCGGGCAGTACTTC	few	TRBV6-1	TRBJ2-7	TRBD1
CASSPSGGHEQYF	TGTGCCAGCAGCCCTAGCGGGGGGCACGAGCAGTACTTC	NA	TRBV2	TRBJ2-7	TRBD2
CASTRTGQETQYF	TGTGCCAGCACTCGGACAGGGCAAGAGACCCAGTACTTC	NA	TRBV6-5	TRBJ2-5	TRBD1